The source of this TCR beta chain is a study of T cell responses to AZD1222 COVID-19 vaccine. Notes on the study in general: Nearly half of unique spike-specific TCRs reportedly avoided B.1.351 and B.1.1.7 mutated regions. Regions 160-218 and 743-854 dominated among vaccine-associated CD4 TCRs spanning spike. Vaccination with two AZD1222 doses was followed by a rise in Spike-specific TCR breadth and depth. Donors skewed white British and female; clonal diversity was possibly underestimated.

V shed 5 bases and J shed 10 bases, with 18 bases lying between them. CDR1 MNHEY and CDR2 SMNVEV come from the germline V gene (reference sequence). The CDR3 sequence is 14 residues long. Repertoires were generated with immunoSEQ multiplex PCR, while TCRdb's copy carries only in-frame clones and drops some. Found here are under 200,000 clones, around 89% of them singletons; the top ten hold 4.3%. To note about this clone: Its antigen is not known.

The sequencing used peripheral blood, collected 28 days after the second AZD1222 dose. The TCR comes from an adult who received the AZD1222 COVID-19 vaccine. The chain has TRBV27 and TRBJ2-1; D is uncertain. CDR3 loop: CASSRSGVNREQFF. CDR3 nucleotides: TGTGCCAGCAGTCGGAGTGGCGTAAACCGAGAGCAGTTCTTC.